The 31 T cell receptor beta chains below come from one sample, sequenced in a study of T cell responses to AZD1222 COVID-19 vaccine. The method was immunoSEQ multiplex PCR; TCRdb's version includes in-frame clones alone and lacks a portion of them. The table has about 120,000 clones, roughly nine tenths seen once. Sequencing was performed on peripheral blood, taken on day 0 of AZD1222 vaccination. Receptors originate from an adult in good health.

The V and J genes are TRBV27 and TRBJ2-3; TRBD2 agrees at 7 bases. The CDR3 totals 16 residues. The trim removed 0 bases at V and 1 base at J, leaving 4 bases unmatched. Germline loops: CDR1 MNHEY, CDR2 SMNVEV (reference sequence). The CDR3 DNA sequence: TGTGCCAGCAGTTTATCGGGCGGGGGACGCACAGATACGCAGTATTTT. Its translation: CASSLSGGGRTDTQYF.

CDR3 DNA sequence: TGTGCCAGCAGTTACGTGGGCGGGAACACCGGGGAGCTGTTTTTT. Amino acids: CASSYVGGNTGELFF. The chain employs TRBV6-5 and TRBJ2-2; no definite D call. V lost 2 bases and J lost 1, with 8 bases in between. The CDR3 loop spans 15 amino acids. CDR1 is MNHEY, CDR2 SVGAGI, per germline.

The rearrangement uses TRBV7-3 and TRBJ2-7; TRBD2 matches at 10 bases. Looked up from germline, CDR1 is SGHTA and CDR2 is FQGTGA. The trim removed 3 bases at V and 1 base at J, leaving 3 bases unmatched. This CDR3 spans 15 amino acids. CDR3 nucleotide sequence: TGTGCCAGCAGCTTTCTAGCGGGGGTTTCCTACGAGCAGTACTTC. This gives the protein CASSFLAGVSYEQYF.

This sequence joins TRBV7-5 and TRBJ1-2; the table's D call, TRBD1, has no DNA check behind it. TRBV7-5 counts as a pseudogene. The CDR3 spans 16 residues. The CDR3 nucleotides are TGTGTCAGAAGCTTAGACGGGTCCGGACAGAACTATGGCTACACCTTC. It is translated as CVRSLDGSGQNYGYTF.

This CDR3 is CASSFLQGNYGYTF. CDR3 nucleotide sequence: TGTGCCAGCAGTTTTTTACAGGGGAACTATGGCTACACCTTC. This chain links TRBV6-5 with TRBJ1-2; 7 bases line up with TRBD1. Per germline, CDR1 MNHEY and CDR2 SVGAGI. V lost 4 bases to trimming and J lost 2 bases; unmatched junction nucleotides: 4. The CDR3 has 14 residues.

The rearrangement joins TRBV7-9 to TRBJ2-3; 14 nucleotides align to TRBD2. The V segment lost 10 bases and the J segment 6 bases; nucleotides outside the gene matches: 6. Germline assignment: CDR1 SEHNR and CDR2 FQNEAQ (reference sequence). CDR3 size: 14 residues. The CDR3 DNA reads as TGTGCCACCGGGACTAGCGGGGGTATGGATACGCAGTATTTT. Translation gives CATGTSGGMDTQYF.

In DNA, the CDR3 is TGCGCCAGCAGCCAAGTAATCGGGTCCCTCTATGGCTACACCTTC. It specifies CASSQVIGSLYGYTF. J is TRBJ1-2 and V is TRBV4-1; D gene ambiguous. Trimming removed 1 base from V and 4 bases from J, with 13 bases in between. The CDR3 is made up of 15 amino acids. Germline CDR1 MGHRA, CDR2 YSYEKL.

The table lists this clone with a count of one. The chain carries TRBV7-2 and TRBJ1-1, with D unresolved. The CDR3 length is 14 residues. The germline V and J ends were trimmed by 1 base and 2 bases, with 8 bases remaining between them. The V gene's germline CDR1 is SGHTA and CDR2 FQGNSA. The CDR3 coding sequence is TGTGCCAGCAGCTTAGTTCTGACCAACACTGAAGCTTTCTTT. Translating it yields CASSLVLTNTEAFF.

The chain uses TRBV23-1 and TRBJ1-5; tentative D call: TRBD1 (6 bases). TRBV23-1 is identified as an open reading frame with a role that is uncertain. The CDR3 has 16 amino acids. The V gene lost 0 bases and the J gene lost 3 bases, with 12 bases spanning the gap. DNA for the CDR3: TGCGCCAGCAGTCAATCGGCCGCAGGGGTCAATCAGCCCCAGCATTTT. As protein: CASSQSAAGVNQPQHF.

In DNA form, the CDR3 reads TGTGCCAGCAGCCCCCGGGGCGGGGGTGGCTACACCTTC. It translates to CASSPRGGGGYTF. The chain is built from TRBV7-9 and TRBJ1-2; maybe TRBD1 (5 bases). V gave up 5 bases and J gave up 7 bases, with 14 bases separating them. Germline-derived CDR1 and CDR2 are SEHNR and FQNEAQ (reference sequence). The CDR3 has 13 residues.

The V call is TRBV19, the J call TRBJ1-5; maybe TRBD1 (5 bases). CDR3 length: 15 residues. Germline V lookup: CDR1 LNHDA, CDR2 SQIVND (reference sequence). V shed 3 bases and J shed 5 bases, with 14 bases lying between them. The DNA of the CDR3 is TGTGCCAGTAGTATGCTGGGGGGGGGAGATCAGCCCCAGCATTTT. As protein: CASSMLGGGDQPQHF.

This clone is a singleton in its sample. The chain links TRBV24-1 to TRBJ2-3; D remains ambiguous. V was clipped by 1 base and J by 0 bases, with 4 bases between them. The CDR3 loop spans 14 amino acids. Germline V gene lookup returns CDR1 KGHDR and CDR2 SFDVKD. The CDR3 coding sequence is TGTGCCACCAGTGATTTAGGTAGCACAGATACGCAGTATTTT. It encodes CATSDLGSTDTQYF.

The rearrangement links TRBV15 to TRBJ1-2; TRBD1 aligns across 7 bases. Germline CDR1 is LNHNV and CDR2 is YYDKDF (reference sequence). The CDR3 extends over 15 amino acids. V trimming: 1 base; J trimming: 4 bases; junction bases outside the gene matches: 6. CDR3 in DNA: TGTGCCACCAGCAGAGTAAGGGGACAGACCTATGGCTACACCTTC. Amino acid sequence: CATSRVRGQTYGYTF.

The chain carries TRBV29-1 and TRBJ1-2; no clear D. The V end was cut by 1 base, the J end by 10 bases, with 10 bases between. This CDR3 spans 11 amino acids. Germline values: CDR1 SQVTM, CDR2 ANQGSEA. CDR3 DNA sequence: TGCAGCGTTGAAGTTGGCAGCCTCTACACCTTC. It translates to CSVEVGSLYTF.

The CDR3 DNA sequence: TGTGCCAGCAGCCCGTCGACAGGGGATATGGGCGAGCAGTACTTC. Encoded protein: CASSPSTGDMGEQYF. J is TRBJ2-7 and V is TRBV4-2, with 8 bases matching TRBD1. From germline, CDR1 is LGHNA and CDR2 YNFKEQ. The V segment lost 4 bases and the J segment 6 bases; nucleotides outside the gene matches: 11. This CDR3 contains 15 residues.

This clone turned up a few times. J is TRBJ1-1 and V is TRBV19; 8 nucleotides agree with TRBD1. Trimming removed 6 bases from V and 4 bases from J; junction bases left unmatched: 4. Germline lookup yields CDR1 LNHDA and CDR2 SQIVND (reference sequence). This CDR3 has 13 residues. The CDR3 here is CASSRTGSTEAFF. For the CDR3, the DNA is TGTGCCAGTAGCCGGACAGGGAGCACTGAAGCTTTCTTT.

The rearrangement uses TRBV19 and TRBJ2-5; 9 bases are shared with TRBD2. V trimming: 3 bases; J trimming: 0 bases; junction bases outside the gene matches: 5. The CDR3 extends over 16 amino acids. In germline, CDR1 is LNHDA, CDR2 SQIVND (reference sequence). CDR3 sequence reads: CASSIITSGYQETQYF. CDR3 bases: TGTGCCAGTAGTATTATCACTAGCGGGTACCAAGAGACCCAGTACTTC.

The chain combines TRBV5-6 with TRBJ2-2; TRBD1 is a possible D gene (5 bases). CDR3 size: 15 residues. From germline, CDR1 is SGHDT and CDR2 YYEEEE. Trimming left V 3 bases short and J 0 bases short, with 9 bases between. This CDR3 is CASSSQGSNTGELFF. CDR3 DNA sequence: TGTGCCAGCAGCTCCCAGGGCTCGAACACCGGGGAGCTGTTTTTT. Using reference TRBV5-6 and TRBJ2-2 for the parts outside the CDR3, the full variable domain is DAGVTQSPTHLIKTRGQQVTLRCSPKSGHDTVSWYQQALGQGPQFIFQYYEEEERQRGNFPDRFSGHQFPNYSSELNVNALLLGDSALYLCASSSQGSNTGELFFGEGSRLTVL.

V is TRBV19 and J is TRBJ1-1; unclear D gene. The CDR3 has 13 amino acids. In germline, CDR1 is LNHDA, CDR2 SQIVND (reference sequence). The V end was cut by 3 bases, the J end by 3 bases, with 8 bases between. CDR3 DNA: TGTGCCAGTAGTATTGGACTTCACACTGAAGCTTTCTTT. This gives the protein CASSIGLHTEAFF.

The genes are TRBV6-1 and TRBJ1-2; D ambiguous. The CDR3 is made up of 12 amino acids. Germline V lookup: CDR1 MNHNS, CDR2 SASEGT. Trimming removed 1 base at V and 13 bases at J, with 13 bases between. The CDR3 loop is CASSEGLPSGTF. The DNA of the CDR3 is TGTGCCAGCAGTGAAGGTCTCCCCTCGGGCACCTTC.

The chain employs TRBV19 and TRBJ1-4; the D is unclear. The ends were cut back, 7 bases at V and 7 bases at J, with 22 bases in the middle. The germline CDR1 and CDR2 sequences are LNHDA and SQIVND (reference sequence). The CDR3 spans 16 residues. The CDR3: CASKPAEGYRSEKLFF. CDR3 nucleotides: TGTGCCAGTAAGCCCGCCGAGGGATACAGATCTGAAAAACTGTTTTTT.

The V and J genes are TRBV5-1 and TRBJ1-2, with D perhaps matching TRBD1 (6 bases). The germline V gene has CDR1 SGHRS and CDR2 YFSETQ. This CDR3 region has 13 residues. Between the trimmed V and J ends, which lost 4 bases and 8 bases, there was a span of 15 bases. The CDR3 spells CASSPKQGQGYTF. The CDR3 DNA sequence: TGCGCCAGCAGCCCGAAGCAGGGGCAAGGCTACACCTTC.

J is TRBJ2-1 and V is TRBV28; tentative D call: TRBD2 (6 bases). With 2 bases removed from V and 11 bases from J, the gap between germline ends came to 16 bases. Germline V gene data show CDR1 as MDHEN and CDR2 as SYDVKM. This CDR3 comprises 14 residues. CDR3: CASSLPGRRTQQFF. The CDR3, as DNA: TGTGCCAGCAGTTTACCAGGGAGGAGGACCCAGCAGTTCTTC.

V gene TRBV7-2 combines with J gene TRBJ1-2; 8 nucleotides align to TRBD1. Trimming cost V 7 bases and J 2 bases; bases outside gene matches: 3. Germline-derived CDR1 and CDR2 are SGHTA and FQGNSA. CDR3 size: 13 residues. The DNA for the CDR3 is TGTGCCAGCAAGGACAGGGCCAACTATGGCTACACCTTC. This codes for CASKDRANYGYTF. Supplemented by reference TRBV7-2 and TRBJ1-2, the full variable domain reads GAGVSQSPSNKVTEKGKDVELRCDPISGHTALYWYRQSLGQGLEFLIYFQGNSAPDKSGLPSDRFSAERTGGSVSTLTIQRTQQEDSAVYLCASKDRANYGYTFGSGTRLTVV.

The J gene is TRBJ2-7, the V gene TRBV30; 8 positions agree with TRBD1. CDR1 is GTSNPN, CDR2 SVGIG, per germline (reference sequence). V shed 2 bases and J 2 bases; nucleotides not matched to a gene: 8. The CDR3 runs to 15 residues. CDR3 sequence reads: CAWSTGTGIPYEQYF. CDR3 bases: TGTGCCTGGAGTACCGGGACAGGCATACCCTACGAGCAGTACTTC.

The genes are TRBV10-1 and TRBJ1-4, with D unclear. Germline lookup yields CDR1 WNHNN and CDR2 SYGVQD (reference sequence). The CDR3 length is 14 residues. The germline V and J ends were trimmed by 9 bases and 3 bases, with 14 bases remaining between them. In DNA form, the CDR3 reads TGCGCCAGTAATAAGGGTACCGCTAATGAAAAACTGTTTTTT. Translation gives CASNKGTANEKLFF.

This clone was detected only once. The chain combines TRBV24-1 with TRBJ2-2; 11 bases match TRBD2. The CDR3 loop spans 16 amino acids. Losses at the gene ends were 4 bases for V and 5 bases for J; bases not matched to a gene: 5. In germline, CDR1 is KGHDR, CDR2 SFDVKD. This chain's CDR3 is CATSEAGTSGTGELFF. The CDR3 DNA sequence: TGTGCCACCAGTGAGGCCGGGACTAGCGGAACCGGGGAGCTGTTTTTT.

The CDR3 bases are TGCAGCGCCCGGGACAGGGGCCCCCAAGAGACCCAGTACTTC. Residues: CSARDRGPQETQYF. This rearrangement joins TRBV29-1 to TRBJ2-5; 10 bases fit TRBD1. In germline, CDR1 is SQVTM, CDR2 ANQGSEA. V shed 7 bases, J shed 1 base, and the junction held 6 bases outside the gene matches. The CDR3 covers 14 residues.

The rearrangement joins TRBV24-1 to TRBJ1-3, with D hard to call. Germline CDR1 is KGHDR and CDR2 is SFDVKD. The CDR3 has 11 amino acids. V was clipped by 5 bases and J by 4 bases, with 2 bases between them. DNA of the CDR3: TGTGCCACCAGTGCGGGAAACACCATATATTTT. Amino acids: CATSAGNTIYF.

The chain links TRBV19 to TRBJ2-4; D gene uncertain. The CDR3 is made up of 14 amino acids. V was clipped by 2 bases and J by 1 base, with 6 bases between them. The germline V gene encodes CDR1 LNHDA and CDR2 SQIVND (reference sequence). This CDR3 reads CASSITVAKNIQYF. CDR3 bases: TGTGCCAGTAGTATAACGGTGGCCAAAAACATTCAGTACTTC.

The genes are TRBV3-1 (or the pseudogene TRBV3-2) and TRBJ1-2, with D possibly TRBD1 on 5 matching bases. Germline CDR1 and CDR2: LGHDT and YNNKEL (reference sequence). This CDR3 region has 14 residues. V gave up 1 base and J gave up 6 bases, with 12 bases separating them. CDR3 sequence reads: CASSQVAGYDGYTF. In nucleotides, the CDR3 is TGTGCCAGCAGCCAAGTGGCAGGGTACGATGGCTACACCTTC.